What follows describes a single T cell receptor beta chain. This sample is drawn from a study of shared T cell receptors in the human thymus. CDR3 length: 14 amino acids. Per germline, CDR1 SGHDT and CDR2 YYEEEE. V was cut by 8 bases and J by 6 bases, with 19 bases left in between. Assay used: immunoSEQ multiplex PCR; TCRdb lists only in-frame clones, some missing. The table shows hundreds of thousands of clones, with more than 75% occurring only once. This sample also belongs to another study, concerning human thymus T cells. That investigation notes: Thymus tissue was removed during corrective cardiac surgery.

The specimen sequenced was thymocytes. The clonotype was recovered from a boy under three years old with a congenital heart defect. This chain connects TRBV5-6 to TRBJ2-3; tentatively, D is TRBD1 (6 bases). CDR3 DNA: TGTGCCAGTAGAGCAGGGGAACTTGGGGATACGCAGTATTTT. Translated, it gives CASRAGELGDTQYF.